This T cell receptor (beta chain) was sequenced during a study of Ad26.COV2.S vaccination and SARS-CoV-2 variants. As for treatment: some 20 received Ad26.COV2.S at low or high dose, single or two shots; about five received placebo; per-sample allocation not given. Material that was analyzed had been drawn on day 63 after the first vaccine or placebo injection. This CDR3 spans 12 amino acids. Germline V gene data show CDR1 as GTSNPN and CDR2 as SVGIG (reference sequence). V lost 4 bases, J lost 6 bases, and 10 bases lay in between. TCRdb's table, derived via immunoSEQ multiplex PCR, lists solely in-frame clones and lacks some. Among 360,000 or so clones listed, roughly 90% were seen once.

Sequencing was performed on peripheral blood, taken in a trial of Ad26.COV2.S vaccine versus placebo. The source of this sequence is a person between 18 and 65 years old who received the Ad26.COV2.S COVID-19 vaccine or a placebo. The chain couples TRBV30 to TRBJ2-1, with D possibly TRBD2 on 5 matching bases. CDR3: CAWMASPNEQFF. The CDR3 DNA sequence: TGTGCCTGGATGGCTAGCCCCAATGAGCAGTTCTTC.